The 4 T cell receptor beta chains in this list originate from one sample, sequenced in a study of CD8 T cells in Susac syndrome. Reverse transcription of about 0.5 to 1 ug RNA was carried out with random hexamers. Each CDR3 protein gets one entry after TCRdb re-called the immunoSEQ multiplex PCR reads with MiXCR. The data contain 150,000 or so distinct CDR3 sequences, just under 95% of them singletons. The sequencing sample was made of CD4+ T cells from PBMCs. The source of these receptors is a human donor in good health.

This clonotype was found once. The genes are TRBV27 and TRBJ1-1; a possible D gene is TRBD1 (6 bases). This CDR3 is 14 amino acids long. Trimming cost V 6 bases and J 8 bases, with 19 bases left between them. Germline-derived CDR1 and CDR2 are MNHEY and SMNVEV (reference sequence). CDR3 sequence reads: CASRLNRDTEEAFF. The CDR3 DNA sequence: TGTGCCAGCAGGCTAAACCGGGACACCGAAGAAGCTTTCTTT.

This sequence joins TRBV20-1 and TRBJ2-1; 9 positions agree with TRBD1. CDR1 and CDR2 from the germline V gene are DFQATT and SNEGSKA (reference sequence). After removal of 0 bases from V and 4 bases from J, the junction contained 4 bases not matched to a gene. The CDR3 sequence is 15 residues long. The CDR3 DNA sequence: TGCAGTGCTAGAGAGACAGGGGGGCATTACAATGAGCAGTTCTTC. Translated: CSARETGGHYNEQFF.

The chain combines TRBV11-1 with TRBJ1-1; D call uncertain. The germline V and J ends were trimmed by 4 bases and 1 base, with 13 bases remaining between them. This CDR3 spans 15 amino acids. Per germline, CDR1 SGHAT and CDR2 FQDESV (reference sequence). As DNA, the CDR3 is TGTGCCAGCAGCTCGAGCCTCCACAGGAACACTGAAGCTTTCTTT. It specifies CASSSSLHRNTEAFF.

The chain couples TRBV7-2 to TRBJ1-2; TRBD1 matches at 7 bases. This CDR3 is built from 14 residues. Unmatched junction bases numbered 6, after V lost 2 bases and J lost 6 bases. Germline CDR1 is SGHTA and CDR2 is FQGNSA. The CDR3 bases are TGTGCCAGCAGCTTATGGGGGACAGAAGATGGCTACACCTTC. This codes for CASSLWGTEDGYTF.